The subject of this entry is one T cell receptor beta chain. The antigen it binds to is not known. No much larger clonotype is one base removed from it; base qualities were not supplied. This sample was taken from a study of technical replicates of blood from a few donors (dated by TCRdb to 2015 to 2018). Libraries were made using the immunoSEQ multiplex PCR assay. TCRdb limited this immuneACCESS table to in-frame rearrangements with V and J called. A share of clones is missing; checked studies link under half to unresolved V genes, and the rest is unexplained. Counted in this sample were about 80,000 clones; around 94% of them appeared once. The ten largest clones represent 0.35% to 0.45% of the sample. The CDR1 and CDR2 encoded by the germline V gene are LGHNA and YSLEER. Clipping removes 3 bases from V and 4 bases from J, with 15 as the unmatched junction base count. The CDR3, cysteine through phenylalanine, is 18 amino acids long. Of all the DNA, just the CDR3 is kept, 54 bases in frame from base 1.

Sample: T cells isolated from PBMCs. The receptor was isolated from a human donor in good health. Recombination connected TRBV4-3 to TRBJ1-3; 7 bases in between match TRBD1. The DNA sequence is as follows: TGCGCCAGCAGCCAGGACTCTACTTCAGGGGGTAGCGGAAACACCATATATTTT. This translates into CASSQDSTSGGSGNTIYF.